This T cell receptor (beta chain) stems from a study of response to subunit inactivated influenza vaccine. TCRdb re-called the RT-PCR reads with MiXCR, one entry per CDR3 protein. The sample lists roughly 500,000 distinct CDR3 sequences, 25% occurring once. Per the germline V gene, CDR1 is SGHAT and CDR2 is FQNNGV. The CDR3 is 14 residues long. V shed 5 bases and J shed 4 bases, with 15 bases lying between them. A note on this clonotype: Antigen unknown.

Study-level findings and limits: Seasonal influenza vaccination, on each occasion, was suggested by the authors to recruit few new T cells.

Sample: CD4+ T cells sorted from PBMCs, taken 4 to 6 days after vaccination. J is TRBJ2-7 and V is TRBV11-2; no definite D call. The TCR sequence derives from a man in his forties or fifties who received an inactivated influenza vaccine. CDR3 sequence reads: CASSPLQAGYEQYF. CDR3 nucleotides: TGTGCCAGCAGCCCACTCCAGGCAGGATACGAGCAGTACTTC.